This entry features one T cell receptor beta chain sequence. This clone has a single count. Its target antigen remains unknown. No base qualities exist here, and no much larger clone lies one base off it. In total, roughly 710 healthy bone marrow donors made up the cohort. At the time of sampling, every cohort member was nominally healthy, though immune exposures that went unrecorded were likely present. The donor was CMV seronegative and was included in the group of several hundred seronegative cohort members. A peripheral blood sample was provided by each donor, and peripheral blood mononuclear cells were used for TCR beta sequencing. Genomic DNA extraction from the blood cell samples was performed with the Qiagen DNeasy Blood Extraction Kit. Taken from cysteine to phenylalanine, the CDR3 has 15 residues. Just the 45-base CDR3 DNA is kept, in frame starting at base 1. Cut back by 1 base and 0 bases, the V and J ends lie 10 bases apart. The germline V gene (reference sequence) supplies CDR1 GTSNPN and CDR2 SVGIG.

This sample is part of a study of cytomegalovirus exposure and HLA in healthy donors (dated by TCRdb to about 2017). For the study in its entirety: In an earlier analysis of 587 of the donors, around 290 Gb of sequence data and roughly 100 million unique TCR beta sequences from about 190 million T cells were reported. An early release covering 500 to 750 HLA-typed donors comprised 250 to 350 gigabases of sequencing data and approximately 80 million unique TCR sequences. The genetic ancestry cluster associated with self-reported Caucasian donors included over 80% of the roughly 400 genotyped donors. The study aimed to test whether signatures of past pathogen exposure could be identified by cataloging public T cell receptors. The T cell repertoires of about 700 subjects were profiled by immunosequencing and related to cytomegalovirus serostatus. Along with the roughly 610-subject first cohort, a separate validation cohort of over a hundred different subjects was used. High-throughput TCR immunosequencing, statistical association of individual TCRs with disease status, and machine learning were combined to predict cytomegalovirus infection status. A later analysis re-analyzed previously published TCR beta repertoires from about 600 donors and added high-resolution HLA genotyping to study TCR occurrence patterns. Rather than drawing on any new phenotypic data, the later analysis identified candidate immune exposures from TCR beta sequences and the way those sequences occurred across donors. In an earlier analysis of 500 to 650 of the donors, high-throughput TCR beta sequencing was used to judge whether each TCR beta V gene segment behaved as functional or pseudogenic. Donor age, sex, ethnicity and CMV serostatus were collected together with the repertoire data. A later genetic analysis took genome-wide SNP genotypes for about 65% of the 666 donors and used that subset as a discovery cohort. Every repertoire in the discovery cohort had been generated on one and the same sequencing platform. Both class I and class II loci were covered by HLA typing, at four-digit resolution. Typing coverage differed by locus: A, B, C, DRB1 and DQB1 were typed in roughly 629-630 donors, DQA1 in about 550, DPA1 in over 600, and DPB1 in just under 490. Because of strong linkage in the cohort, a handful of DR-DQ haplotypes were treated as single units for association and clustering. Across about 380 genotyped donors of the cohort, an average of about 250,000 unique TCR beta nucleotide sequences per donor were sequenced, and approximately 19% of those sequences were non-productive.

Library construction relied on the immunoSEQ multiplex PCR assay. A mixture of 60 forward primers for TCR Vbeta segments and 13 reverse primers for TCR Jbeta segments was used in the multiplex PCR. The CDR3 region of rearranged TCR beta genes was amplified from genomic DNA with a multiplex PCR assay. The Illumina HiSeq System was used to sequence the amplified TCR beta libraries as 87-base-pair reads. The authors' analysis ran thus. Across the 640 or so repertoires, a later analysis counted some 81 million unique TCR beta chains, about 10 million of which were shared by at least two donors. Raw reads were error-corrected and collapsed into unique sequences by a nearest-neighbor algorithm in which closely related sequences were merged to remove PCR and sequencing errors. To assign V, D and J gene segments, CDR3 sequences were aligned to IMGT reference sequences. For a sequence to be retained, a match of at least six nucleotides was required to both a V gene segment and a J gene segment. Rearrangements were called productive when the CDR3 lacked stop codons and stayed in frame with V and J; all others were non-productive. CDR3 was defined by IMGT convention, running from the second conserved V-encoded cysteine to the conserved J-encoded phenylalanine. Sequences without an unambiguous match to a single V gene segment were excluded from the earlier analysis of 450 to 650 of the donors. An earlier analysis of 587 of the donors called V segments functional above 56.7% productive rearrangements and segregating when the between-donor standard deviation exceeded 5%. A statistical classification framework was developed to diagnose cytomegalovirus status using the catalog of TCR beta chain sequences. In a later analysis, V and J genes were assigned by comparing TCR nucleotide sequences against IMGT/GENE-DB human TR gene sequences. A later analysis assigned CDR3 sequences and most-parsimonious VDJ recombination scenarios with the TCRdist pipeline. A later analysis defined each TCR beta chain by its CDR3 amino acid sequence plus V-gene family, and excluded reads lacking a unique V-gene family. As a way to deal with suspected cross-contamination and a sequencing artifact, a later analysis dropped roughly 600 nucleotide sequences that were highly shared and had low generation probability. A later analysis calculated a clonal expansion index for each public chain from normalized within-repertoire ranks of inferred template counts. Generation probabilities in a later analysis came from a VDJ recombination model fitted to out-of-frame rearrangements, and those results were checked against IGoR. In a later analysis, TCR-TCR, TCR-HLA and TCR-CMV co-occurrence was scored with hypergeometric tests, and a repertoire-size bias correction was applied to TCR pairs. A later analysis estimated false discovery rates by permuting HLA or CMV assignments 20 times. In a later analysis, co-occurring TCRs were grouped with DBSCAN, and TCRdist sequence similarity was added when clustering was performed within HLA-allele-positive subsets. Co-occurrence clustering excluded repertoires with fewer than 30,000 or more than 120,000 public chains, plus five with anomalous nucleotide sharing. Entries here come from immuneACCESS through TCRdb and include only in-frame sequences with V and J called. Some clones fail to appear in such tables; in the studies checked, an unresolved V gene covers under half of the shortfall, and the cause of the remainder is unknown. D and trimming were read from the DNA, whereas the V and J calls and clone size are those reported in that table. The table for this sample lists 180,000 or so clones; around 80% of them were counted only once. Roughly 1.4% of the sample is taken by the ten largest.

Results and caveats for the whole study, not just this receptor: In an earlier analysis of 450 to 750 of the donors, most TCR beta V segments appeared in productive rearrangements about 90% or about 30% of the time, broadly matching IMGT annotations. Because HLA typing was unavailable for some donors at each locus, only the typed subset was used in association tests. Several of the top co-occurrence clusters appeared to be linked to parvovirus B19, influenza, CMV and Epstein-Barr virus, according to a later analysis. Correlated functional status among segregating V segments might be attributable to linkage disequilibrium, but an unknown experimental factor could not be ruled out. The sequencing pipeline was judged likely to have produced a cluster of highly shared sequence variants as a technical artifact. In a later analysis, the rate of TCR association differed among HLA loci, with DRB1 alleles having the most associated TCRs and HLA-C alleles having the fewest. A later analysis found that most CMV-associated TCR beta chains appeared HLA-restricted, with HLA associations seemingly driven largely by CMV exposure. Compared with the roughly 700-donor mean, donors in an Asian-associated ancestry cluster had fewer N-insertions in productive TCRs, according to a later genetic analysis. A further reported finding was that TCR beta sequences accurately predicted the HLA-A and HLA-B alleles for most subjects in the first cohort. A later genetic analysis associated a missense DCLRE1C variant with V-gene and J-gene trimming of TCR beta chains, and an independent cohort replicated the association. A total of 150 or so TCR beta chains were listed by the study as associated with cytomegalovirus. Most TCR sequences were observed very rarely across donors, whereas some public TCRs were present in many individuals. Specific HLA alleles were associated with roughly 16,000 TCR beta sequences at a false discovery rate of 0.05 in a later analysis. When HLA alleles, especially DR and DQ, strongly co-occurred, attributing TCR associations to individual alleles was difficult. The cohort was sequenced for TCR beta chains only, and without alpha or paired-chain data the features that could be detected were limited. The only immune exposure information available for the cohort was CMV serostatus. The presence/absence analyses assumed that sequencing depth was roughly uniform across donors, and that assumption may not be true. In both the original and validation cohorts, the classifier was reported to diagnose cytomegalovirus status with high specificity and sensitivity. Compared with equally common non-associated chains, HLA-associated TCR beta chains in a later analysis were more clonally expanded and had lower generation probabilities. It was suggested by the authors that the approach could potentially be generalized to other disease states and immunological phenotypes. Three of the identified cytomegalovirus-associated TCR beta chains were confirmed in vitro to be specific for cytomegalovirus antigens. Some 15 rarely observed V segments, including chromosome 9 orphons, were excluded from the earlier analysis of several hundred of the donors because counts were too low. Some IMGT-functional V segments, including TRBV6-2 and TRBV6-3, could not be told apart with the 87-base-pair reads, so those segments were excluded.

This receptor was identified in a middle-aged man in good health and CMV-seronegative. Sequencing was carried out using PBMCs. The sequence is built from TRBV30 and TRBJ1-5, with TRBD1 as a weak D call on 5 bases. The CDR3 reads CAWSEGFFSNQPQHF. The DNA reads TGTGCCTGGAGTGAGGGGTTTTTTAGCAATCAGCCCCAGCATTTT. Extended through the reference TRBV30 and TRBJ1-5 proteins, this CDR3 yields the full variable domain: SQTIHQWPATLVQPVGSPLSLECTVEGTSNPNLYWYRQAAGRGLQLLFYSVGIGQISSEVPQNLSASRPQDRQFILSSKKLLLSDSGFYLCAWSEGFFSNQPQHFGDGTRLSIL.